This record concerns one T cell receptor (beta chain) sequence. This clonotype showed up many times. No antigen is known for it. Base qualities are missing; no much larger clone stands one base away. The sample belongs to a study of T cell repertoires in cytomegalovirus infection (dated by TCRdb to the late 2010s). Turning to the overall study: Donor HLA type was relevant to the analysis, because carriage of CMV infection together with the matching HLA type was indicated by public TCR beta signatures. The full study reports these points: The ex vivo response was dominated by HLA-C-restricted CMV-specific TCR beta clonotypes, and the single most frequent clonotype in two of eight donors was supplied by these HLA-C-restricted clonotypes. In both this cohort and an independent cohort of 350 to 400 donors, the cumulative frequency of public TCR beta family members distinguished carriers of CMV infection plus the relevant HLA type.

Instrument on record: Illumina HiSeq 1500. TCRdb trimmed public reads at Q25 via fastp, called clones via MiXCR and kept in-frame beta chains. Every distinct CDR3 protein forms one entry, paired with its most common genes and DNA. The sample table records roughly 320,000 distinct CDR3 sequences; about 9.1% of these occur just once. The ten biggest clones cover around 2.4% of the sample. Including cysteine and phenylalanine, the CDR3 has 13 amino acids. Just CDR3 DNA is preserved here, 39 bases in frame from base 1. Deletion took 2 bases off V and 1 base off J, with a span of 5 bases between the germline ends. The germline V gene supplies CDR1 SGHTA and CDR2 FQGNSA.

Sample: PBMCs. The clonotype comes from a human donor in good health (CMV status not recorded). Some clones in this sample may be carry-over from other donors' samples. The chain couples TRBV7-2 to TRBJ1-1, with the identity of the D gene unclear. The CDR3 region reads CASSLPRNTEAFF. The DNA is TGTGCCAGCAGCTTACCAAGGAACACTGAAGCTTTCTTT.